Each of the 8 T cell receptor beta chains below was sequenced from the same sample in a study of CD8+CD57+ T cells in acquired aplastic anemia. The sequenced patients had an expansion of CD8+CD57+ cells seen by flow cytometry. Genomic DNA served as template for TCR beta VDJ and CDR3 profiling. TCRdb re-called the reads with MiXCR, one entry per CDR3 protein. In the table there are 150,000 to 200,000 distinct CDR3 sequences, about three fifths of which are singletons. Material for sequencing was sorted CD4+, CD8+, or CD8+CD57+ T cells (not recorded which) from PBMCs. The receptors were gathered from a human donor with aplastic anemia.

The chain has TRBV12-3 or TRBV12-4 and TRBJ1-4, with D perhaps matching TRBD1 (5 bases). V gave up 3 bases and J gave up 17 bases, with 16 bases separating them. The CDR3 sequence is 12 residues long. The CDR3: CASSFNLGDFFF. The CDR3 nucleotides read TGTGCCAGCAGTTTTAACTTAGGGGATTTCTTTTTT.

V and J are TRBV7-2 and TRBJ1-2; unclear D gene. Looked up from germline, CDR1 is SGHTA and CDR2 is FQGNSA. Deletions cut 1 base from V and 4 bases from J, with 7 bases between. The CDR3 contains 13 residues. The CDR3 loop reads CASSLGNSYGYTF. Written as DNA, the CDR3 is TGTGCCAGCAGCTTAGGGAACTCCTATGGCTACACCTTC.

The chain couples TRBV7-2 to TRBJ1-1; D is uncertain. CDR3 size: 16 residues. The V gene's germline CDR1 is SGHTA and CDR2 FQGNSA. V was trimmed by 5 bases and J by 5 bases, leaving 21 bases between them. The CDR3 DNA sequence: TGTGCCAGCAGCCTGGCCCGGCCGGCGGAATGGACTGAAGCTTTCTTT. It specifies CASSLARPAEWTEAFF.

The chain carries TRBV19 and TRBJ2-7; D is undetermined. There are 10 residues in the CDR3. The V gene's germline CDR1 is LNHDA and CDR2 SQIVND (reference sequence). V shed 5 bases and J shed 4 bases, with 3 bases lying between them. The CDR3 region has the DNA TGTGCCAGTAGTGATTACGAGCAGTACGTC. Translated: CASSDYEQYV.

This chain uses TRBV19 with TRBJ1-5; 7 bases fit TRBD1. CDR1 and CDR2 from the germline V gene are LNHDA and SQIVND (reference sequence). With 5 bases clipped from V and 1 base from J, the junction kept 5 bases outside the gene matches. The CDR3 loop spans 15 amino acids. This CDR3 is CASSATGASNQPQHF. DNA of the CDR3: TGTGCCAGTAGTGCCACAGGGGCGAGCAATCAGCCCCAGCATTTT.

J is TRBJ1-2 and V is TRBV7-9, with 7 bases identical to TRBD1. Germline V gene sequence: CDR1 SEHNR, CDR2 FQNEAQ (reference sequence). This CDR3 has 14 amino acids. The junction had 3 bases not matched to a gene; V was cut back by 5 bases and J by 0 bases. The CDR3 nucleotides read TGTGCCAGCAGCCGGGACAGCTCTAACTATGGCTACACCTTC. Protein: CASSRDSSNYGYTF. The variable domain in full, completed from reference TRBV7-9 and TRBJ1-2, reads DTGVSQNPRHKITKRGQNVTFRCDPISEHNRLYWYRQTLGQGPEFLTYFQNEAQLEKSRLLSDRFSAERPKGSFSTLEIQRTEQGDSAMYLCASSRDSSNYGYTFGSGTRLTVV.

This rearrangement joins TRBV20-1 to TRBJ2-3; TRBD1 might be the D (5 bases). This CDR3 comprises 14 residues. The germline CDR1 and CDR2 sequences are DFQATT and SNEGSKA (reference sequence). V gave up 1 base and J gave up 3 bases, with 11 bases separating them. CDR3 DNA: TGCAGTGCTAGAGGGGGCCGGACGACAGATACGCAGTATTTT. This translates into CSARGGRTTDTQYF.

J is TRBJ1-3 and V is TRBV2; D unresolved. CDR3 length: 15 amino acids. Germline CDR1 and CDR2: SNHLY and FYNNEI. Trimming took off 1 base at V and 1 base at J, with 8 bases between the two ends. The chain's CDR3 is CASSEDGYSGNTIYF. The CDR3 DNA reads as TGTGCCAGCAGTGAAGACGGTTATTCTGGAAACACCATATATTTT.